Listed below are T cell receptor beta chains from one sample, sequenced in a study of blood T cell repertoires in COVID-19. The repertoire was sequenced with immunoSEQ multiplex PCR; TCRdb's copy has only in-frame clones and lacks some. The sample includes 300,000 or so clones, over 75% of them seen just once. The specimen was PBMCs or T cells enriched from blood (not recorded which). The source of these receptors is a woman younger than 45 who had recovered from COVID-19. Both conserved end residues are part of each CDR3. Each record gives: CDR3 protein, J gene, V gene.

CDR3aa: CASSLVARDTEAFF
j_gene: TRBJ1-1
v_gene: TRBV5-1

CDR3aa: CASSPPGTDTQYF
j_gene: TRBJ2-3
v_gene: TRBV18

CDR3aa: CASSPLHNSGQGSNSYNSPLHF
j_gene: TRBJ1-6
v_gene: TRBV6-6

CDR3aa: CASSLDRGRDEQYF
j_gene: TRBJ2-7
v_gene: TRBV5-1

CDR3aa: CASSESVNQPQHF
j_gene: TRBJ1-5
v_gene: TRBV6-4

CDR3aa: CASSLVRRLAGGPQQFF
j_gene: TRBJ2-1
v_gene: TRBV11-2

CDR3aa: CASRGQGPFPLHF
j_gene: TRBJ1-6
v_gene: TRBV28

CDR3aa: CASSFGDRGDEKLFF
j_gene: TRBJ1-4
v_gene: TRBV7-2

CDR3aa: CASSLDERGQPQHF
j_gene: TRBJ1-5
v_gene: TRBV7-8

CDR3aa: CASSESGQSNQPQHF
j_gene: TRBJ1-5
v_gene: TRBV6-1

CDR3aa: CASSESGGRKNSPLHF
j_gene: TRBJ1-6
v_gene: TRBV10-2

CDR3aa: CASSLGATVGYTF
j_gene: TRBJ1-2
v_gene: TRBV5-4

CDR3aa: CATSDLSSSLTGELFF
j_gene: TRBJ2-2
v_gene: TRBV24-1

CDR3aa: CASSEQLAYEQYF
j_gene: TRBJ2-7
v_gene: TRBV10-1

CDR3aa: CASSLNPETGGWIGELFF
j_gene: TRBJ2-2
v_gene: TRBV5-1

CDR3aa: CASSPGQGAREQYF
j_gene: TRBJ2-7
v_gene: TRBV5-1

CDR3aa: CASSQYRGNTEAFF
j_gene: TRBJ1-1
v_gene: TRBV3-1/TRBV3-2

CDR3aa: CASSQKGTSVYNEQFF
j_gene: TRBJ2-1
v_gene: TRBV3-1/TRBV3-2

CDR3aa: CASSPPGQGIWSGNTIYF
j_gene: TRBJ1-3
v_gene: TRBV28

CDR3aa: CASSMAGNQPQHF
j_gene: TRBJ1-5
v_gene: TRBV19

CDR3aa: CASSGGLNNEQFF
j_gene: TRBJ2-1
v_gene: TRBV12-3/TRBV12-4

CDR3aa: CASSIFWGTDNQPQHF
j_gene: TRBJ1-5
v_gene: TRBV19

CDR3aa: CASSQESRVGSPLHF
j_gene: TRBJ1-6
v_gene: TRBV4-3

CDR3aa: CASSLAGAKMNTEAFF
j_gene: TRBJ1-1
v_gene: TRBV5-1

CDR3aa: CASSGAGEVYNEQFF
j_gene: TRBJ2-1
v_gene: TRBV19

CDR3aa: CASSWGEGGYTF
j_gene: TRBJ1-2
v_gene: TRBV5-1

CDR3aa: CAWSVSRGVFF
j_gene: TRBJ1-1
v_gene: TRBV30

CDR3aa: CASSRDRESGGYTF
j_gene: TRBJ1-2
v_gene: TRBV2

CDR3aa: CASRQETGYQETQYF
j_gene: TRBJ2-5
v_gene: TRBV28

CDR3aa: CASSSGGWGNTIYF
j_gene: TRBJ1-3
v_gene: TRBV7-9

CDR3aa: CASSPRTAGGSGTEAFF
j_gene: TRBJ1-1
v_gene: TRBV18

CDR3aa: CASSIRVDPDRAHTGELFF
j_gene: TRBJ2-2
v_gene: TRBV19

CDR3aa: CASSKVLAGGQETQYF
j_gene: TRBJ2-5
v_gene: TRBV21-1

CDR3aa: CASSHPGLAGGPGLNEQFF
j_gene: TRBJ2-1
v_gene: TRBV4-1

CDR3aa: CASRPRPSNTGELFF
j_gene: TRBJ2-2
v_gene: TRBV7-9

CDR3aa: CASSQTAGSHYGYTF
j_gene: TRBJ1-2
v_gene: TRBV11-2

CDR3aa: CASSEIVGEKLFF
j_gene: TRBJ1-4
v_gene: TRBV2

CDR3aa: CASSLRTALLSSYNEQFF
j_gene: TRBJ2-1
v_gene: TRBV5-1

CDR3aa: CASRKQGSGADQPQHF
j_gene: TRBJ1-5
v_gene: TRBV19

CDR3aa: CASRLAGTNTGELFF
j_gene: TRBJ2-2
v_gene: TRBV10-2

CDR3aa: CASSNRGRAEKLFF
j_gene: TRBJ1-4
v_gene: TRBV3-1/TRBV3-2

CDR3aa: CASSSQHLSTDTQYF
j_gene: TRBJ2-3
v_gene: TRBV7-6

CDR3aa: CASSSILGTLDSSYNEQFF
j_gene: TRBJ2-1
v_gene: TRBV5-6

CDR3aa: CASSPTLSTGELFF
j_gene: TRBJ2-2
v_gene: TRBV7-7

CDR3aa: CASSVDMSSSYEQYF
j_gene: TRBJ2-7
v_gene: TRBV9

CDR3aa: CASSLGRVGYGYTF
j_gene: TRBJ1-2
v_gene: TRBV7-8

CDR3aa: CASSHSTGDRGSTEAFF
j_gene: TRBJ1-1
v_gene: TRBV18

CDR3aa: CASSRTGGSYNSPLHF
j_gene: TRBJ1-6
v_gene: TRBV2

CDR3aa: CATSGGLAGAMHTQYF
j_gene: TRBJ2-3
v_gene: TRBV15

CDR3aa: CASGLTGQVPETQYF
j_gene: TRBJ2-5
v_gene: TRBV5-1